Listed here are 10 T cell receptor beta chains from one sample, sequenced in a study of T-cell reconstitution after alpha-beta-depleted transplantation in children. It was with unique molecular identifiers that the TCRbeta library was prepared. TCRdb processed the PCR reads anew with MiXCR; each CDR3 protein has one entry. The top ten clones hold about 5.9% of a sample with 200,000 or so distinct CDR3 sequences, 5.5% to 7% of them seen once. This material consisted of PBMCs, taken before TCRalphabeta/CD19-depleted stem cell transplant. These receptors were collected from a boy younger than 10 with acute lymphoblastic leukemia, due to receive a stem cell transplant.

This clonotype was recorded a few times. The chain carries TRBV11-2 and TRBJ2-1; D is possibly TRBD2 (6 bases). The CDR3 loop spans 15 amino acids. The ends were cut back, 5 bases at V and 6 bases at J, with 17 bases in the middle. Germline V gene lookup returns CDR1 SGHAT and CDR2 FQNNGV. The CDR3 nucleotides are TGTGCCAGCAGCCCCGGGACTGCACCCGGCAATGAGCAGTTCTTC. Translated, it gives CASSPGTAPGNEQFF.

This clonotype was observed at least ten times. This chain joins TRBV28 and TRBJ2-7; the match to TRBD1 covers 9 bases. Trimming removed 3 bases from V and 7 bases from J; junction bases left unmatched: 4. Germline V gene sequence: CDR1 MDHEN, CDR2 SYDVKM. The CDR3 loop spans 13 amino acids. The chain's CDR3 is CASSFRDRAEQYF. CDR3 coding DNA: TGTGCCAGCAGTTTCCGGGACAGGGCAGAGCAGTACTTC.

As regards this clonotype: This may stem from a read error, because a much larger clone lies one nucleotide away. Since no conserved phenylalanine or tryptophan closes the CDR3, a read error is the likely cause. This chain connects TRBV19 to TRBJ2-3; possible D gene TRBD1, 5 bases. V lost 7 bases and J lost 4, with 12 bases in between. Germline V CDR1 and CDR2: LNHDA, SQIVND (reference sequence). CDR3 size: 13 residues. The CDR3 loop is CASIGHPADTQYL. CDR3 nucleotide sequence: TGTGCCAGTATTGGACACCCGGCAGATACGCAGTATTTG.

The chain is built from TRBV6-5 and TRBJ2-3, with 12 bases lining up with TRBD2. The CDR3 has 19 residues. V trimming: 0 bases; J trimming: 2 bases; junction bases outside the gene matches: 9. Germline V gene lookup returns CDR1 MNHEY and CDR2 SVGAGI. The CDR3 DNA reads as TGTGCCAGCAGTTACTCGATACTAGCGGGGGGACATTTCACAGATACGCAGTATTTT. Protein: CASSYSILAGGHFTDTQYF.

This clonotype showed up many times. The CDR3 loop is CSARTSGGRETQYF. Here the CDR3 DNA reads TGCAGTGCTAGAACTAGCGGGGGTAGAGAGACCCAGTACTTC. The chain combines TRBV20-1 with TRBJ2-5; 11 bases map to TRBD2. Germline V gene data show CDR1 as DFQATT and CDR2 as SNEGSKA (reference sequence). The CDR3 has 14 amino acids. The trim removed 2 bases at V and 4 bases at J, leaving 3 bases unmatched.

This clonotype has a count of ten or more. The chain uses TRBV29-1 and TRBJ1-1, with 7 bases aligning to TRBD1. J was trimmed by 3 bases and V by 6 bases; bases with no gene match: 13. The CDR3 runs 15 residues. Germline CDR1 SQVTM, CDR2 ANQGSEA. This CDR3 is CSVRQPTGRDTEAFF. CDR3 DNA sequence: TGCAGCGTCCGTCAACCGACAGGGAGGGACACTGAAGCTTTCTTT.

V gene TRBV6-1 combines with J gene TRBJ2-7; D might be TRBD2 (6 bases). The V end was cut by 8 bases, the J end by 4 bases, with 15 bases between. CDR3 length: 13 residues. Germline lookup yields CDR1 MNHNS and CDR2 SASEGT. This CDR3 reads CASVGGSLYEQYF. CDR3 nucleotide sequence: TGTGCCAGCGTGGGGGGTAGTTTGTACGAGCAGTACTTC.

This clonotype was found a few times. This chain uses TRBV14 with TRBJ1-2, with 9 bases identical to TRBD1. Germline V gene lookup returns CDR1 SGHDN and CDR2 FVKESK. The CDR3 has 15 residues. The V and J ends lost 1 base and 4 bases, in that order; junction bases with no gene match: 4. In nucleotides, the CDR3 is TGTGCCAGCAGCCAAGCCGGGACAGGGCGCTATGGCTACACCTTC. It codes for CASSQAGTGRYGYTF.

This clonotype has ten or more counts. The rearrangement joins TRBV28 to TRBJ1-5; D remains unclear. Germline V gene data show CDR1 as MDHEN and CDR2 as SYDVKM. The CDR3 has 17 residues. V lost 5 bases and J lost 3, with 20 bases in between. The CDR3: CASSPHSSSYDNQPQHF. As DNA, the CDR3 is TGTGCCAGCAGTCCCCACTCGTCGTCCTATGACAATCAGCCCCAGCATTTT.

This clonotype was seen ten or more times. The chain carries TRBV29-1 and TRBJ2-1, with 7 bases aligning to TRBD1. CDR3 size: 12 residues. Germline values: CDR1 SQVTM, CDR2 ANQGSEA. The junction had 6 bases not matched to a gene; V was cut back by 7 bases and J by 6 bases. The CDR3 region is CSARTGSNEQFF. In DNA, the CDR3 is TGCAGCGCACGGACAGGTTCCAATGAGCAGTTCTTC.